The 27 T cell receptor beta chains in this list originate from one sample, sequenced in a study of T cells in Graves' hyperthyroidism and ophthalmopathy. The TCR beta CDR3 regions underwent amplification using RNA transcripts as the source. Using the HTBI primer set, a first-round RT-PCR was run on the TCR CDR3. TCRdb itself ran the multiplex PCR reads through MiXCR, one entry per CDR3 protein. The sample has 700,000 to 950,000 distinct CDR3 sequences; 30% to 40% are singletons. Specimen: blood. The receptors derive from a woman in her forties with Graves' hyperthyroidism.

The chain combines TRBV7-2 with TRBJ1-5; TRBD1 aligns across 7 bases. CDR3 length equals 17 residues. Trimming took 5 bases from V and 4 from J; bases not matched to a gene: 14. In germline, CDR1 is SGHTA, CDR2 FQGNSA. CDR3 nucleotide sequence: TGTGCCAGCAGCCCTAATCCCCCCGCAGGGGGAAATCAGCCCCAGCATTTT. It yields the protein CASSPNPPAGGNQPQHF.

The chain uses TRBV10-3 and TRBJ2-5, with 7 bases identical to TRBD1. The V gene's germline CDR1 is ENHRY and CDR2 SYGVKD. The CDR3 contains 14 residues. V lost 3 bases and J lost 2; bases outside the gene matches: 3. CDR3 amino acids: CAISDPGQQETQYF. The CDR3 DNA sequence: TGTGCCATCAGTGACCCGGGACAGCAAGAGACCCAGTACTTC.

This clonotype has a handful of counts. This chain uses TRBV10-3 with TRBJ1-5; D is unresolved. Germline V gene lookup returns CDR1 ENHRY and CDR2 SYGVKD. Trimming removed 2 bases at V and 7 bases at J, with 12 bases between. The CDR3 length is 14 residues. CDR3 nucleotide sequence: TGTGCCATCAGTGAGACGGAGATCGGCCAGCCCCAGCATTTT. Translation: CAISETEIGQPQHF.

The chain links TRBV12-3 or TRBV12-4 to TRBJ1-3; possibly TRBD1 for D (6 bases). Between the trimmed V and J ends, which lost 6 bases and 4 bases, there was a span of 10 bases. The CDR3 sequence is 13 residues long. This CDR3 reads CASRSRGGNTIYF. In nucleotides, the CDR3 is TGTGCCAGCAGATCAAGGGGGGGAAACACCATATATTTT.

This clonotype was observed at least ten times. The chain has TRBV6-5 and TRBJ2-5, with a possible D match to TRBD1 (6 bases). The CDR3 spans 14 residues. Deletions cut 4 bases from V and 5 bases from J, with 14 bases between. Germline V gene data show CDR1 as MNHEY and CDR2 as SVGAGI. CDR3 region: CASSLQGTGETQYF. For the CDR3, the DNA is TGTGCCAGCAGTTTGCAGGGGACGGGGGAGACCCAGTACTTC.

This clonotype was picked up a small number of times. The chain is built from TRBV20-1 and TRBJ1-1; the match to TRBD1 covers 8 bases. The V gene's germline CDR1 is DFQATT and CDR2 SNEGSKA (reference sequence). V shed 0 bases and J 5 bases; nucleotides not matched to a gene: 5. The CDR3 extends over 14 amino acids. CDR3 nucleotides: TGCAGTGCTAGAGACACAGGGGGACGAACTGAAGCTTTCTTT. It encodes CSARDTGGRTEAFF.

The CDR3 reads CASSQVIGGYTF. The CDR3 nucleotides are TGTGCCAGCAGCCAAGTGATAGGGGGCTACACCTTC. The chain couples TRBV3-1 to TRBJ1-2; D is ambiguous. The CDR3 runs 12 residues. The V end lost 1 base, the J end lost 8 bases, and 8 bases lay between the germline ends. From germline, CDR1 is LGHDT and CDR2 YNNKEL (reference sequence).

This sequence joins TRBV19 and TRBJ1-1; tentative D call: TRBD1 (6 bases). Trimming shortened V by 5 bases and J by 5 bases, and 18 bases separated the two germline ends. The CDR3 spans 15 residues. Germline values: CDR1 LNHDA, CDR2 SQIVND (reference sequence). The CDR3, as DNA: TGTGCCAGTAGTCCGGGACTAGCGGGGGCGACTGAAGCTTTCTTT. Amino acids: CASSPGLAGATEAFF.

This clonotype was seen ten or more times. Here the CDR3 reads CASSGIVWDARNQETQYF. The CDR3 DNA is TGTGCCAGCAGTGGGATAGTTTGGGACGCAAGAAACCAAGAGACCCAGTACTTC. The V and J genes are TRBV2 and TRBJ2-5; either TRBD1 or TRBD2 may supply D (5 bases each). CDR3 length equals 18 residues. Trimming shortened V by 4 bases and J by 0 bases, and 21 bases separated the two germline ends. The germline V gene encodes CDR1 SNHLY and CDR2 FYNNEI.

Comments on this clonotype: This could be a read error, since a much larger clone is one nucleotide away. The chain recombines TRBV7-2 with TRBJ1-1, with TRBD1 identical over 7 bases. This CDR3 contains 15 residues. Germline V gene sequence: CDR1 SGHTA, CDR2 FQGNSA. DNA for the CDR3: TGTGCCAGCAGCAGCTACAGGGGAGAGATTGCTGAAACTTTCTTT. It translates to CASSSYRGEIAETFF.

Many counts were recorded for this clonotype. This sequence joins TRBV20-1 and TRBJ2-5; 7 bases match TRBD2. The CDR3 contains 13 residues. The V gene's germline CDR1 is DFQATT and CDR2 SNEGSKA (reference sequence). With 3 bases clipped from V and 2 bases from J, the junction kept 3 bases outside the gene matches. CDR3: CSASGEGQETQYF. As DNA, the CDR3 is TGCAGTGCTAGTGGGGAGGGTCAAGAGACCCAGTACTTC.

This clonotype was seen repeatedly, ten times or more. This rearrangement joins TRBV10-2 to TRBJ1-1, with unresolved D. V gave up 0 bases and J gave up 5 bases, with 4 bases separating them. The CDR3 spans 12 residues. From germline, CDR1 is WSHSY and CDR2 SAAADI. In DNA form, the CDR3 reads TGCGCCAGCAGTGAGTCGAGGACTGAAGCTTTCTTT. Its protein is CASSESRTEAFF.

This clonotype was observed at least ten times. V usage is TRBV29-1 and J usage is TRBJ2-7; TRBD2 matches 7 bases. Per germline, CDR1 SQVTM and CDR2 ANQGSEA. The CDR3 contains 14 residues. V was clipped by 6 bases and J by 0 bases; unmatched bases: 8. The CDR3 sequence: CSVSTGTNSYEQYF. Written as DNA, the CDR3 is TGCAGCGTATCTACCGGGACTAACTCCTACGAGCAGTACTTC.

This clonotype was detected only a few times. The rearrangement uses TRBV6-5 and TRBJ2-5; D is unclear. This CDR3 region has 12 residues. V was pared by 4 bases and J by 7 bases, with 10 bases between. CDR1 is MNHEY, CDR2 SVGAGI, per germline. The chain's CDR3 is CASSFVRSTQYF. CDR3 nucleotide sequence: TGTGCCAGCAGTTTCGTTAGGTCGACCCAGTACTTC.

Remarks on this clonotype: Given a much more abundant clone one base away, this may be a read error. This chain links TRBV19 with TRBJ1-2; D uncertain. The CDR3 extends over 12 amino acids. The germline V gene has CDR1 LNHDA and CDR2 SQIVND (reference sequence). The CDR3 DNA is TGTGCCAGTAGTACTAGCCGCTATGGCCACACCTTC. Protein product: CASSTSRYGHTF.

This rearrangement joins TRBV2 to TRBJ1-2; D remains unclear. Trimming cost V 5 bases and J 3 bases, with 16 bases left between them. Germline lookup yields CDR1 SNHLY and CDR2 FYNNEI. This CDR3 region has 15 residues. The CDR3 sequence is CASSRSAGAHYGYTF. The CDR3 DNA follows: TGTGCCAGCAGTCGGTCTGCGGGAGCTCACTATGGCTACACCTTC. The full variable domain, with the rest looked up from reference TRBV2 and TRBJ1-2, is EPEVTQTPSHQVTQMGQEVILRCVPISNHLYFYWYRQILGQKVEFLVSFYNNEISEKSEIFDDQFSVERPDGSNFTLKIRSTKLEDSAMYFCASSRSAGAHYGYTFGSGTRLTVV.

Details on this clonotype: This likely comes from a read error, as the CDR3 has no conserved phenylalanine or tryptophan at its end. The V gene is TRBV7-2, the J gene TRBJ2-5; 10 nucleotides align to TRBD2. The V gene end was trimmed by 3 bases and the J gene end by 2 bases; junction bases not matched to a gene: 6. This CDR3 comprises 16 residues. The germline CDR1 and CDR2 sequences are SGHTA and FQGNSA. The CDR3 here is CASSFVAGGTQETQYL. The CDR3 coding sequence is TGTGCCAGCAGCTTTGTAGCGGGGGGAACACAAGAGACCCAGTACCTC.

The table lists this clonotype with many counts. The chain couples TRBV12-3 or TRBV12-4 to TRBJ1-4, with D unclear. Trimming took off 6 bases at V and 7 bases at J, with 9 bases between the two ends. The CDR3 totals 12 residues. In DNA, the CDR3 is TGTGCCAGCAGCCGAACATTTGAAAAACTGTTTTTT. It specifies CASSRTFEKLFF.

This clonotype was counted only a few times. This sequence joins TRBV6-2 or TRBV6-3 and TRBJ1-1, with 10 bases matching TRBD1. Per the germline V gene, CDR1 is MNHEY and CDR2 is SVGEGT. J was trimmed by 0 bases and V by 6 bases; bases with no gene match: 4. There are 15 residues in the CDR3. CDR3 sequence (DNA): TGTGCCAGCAGGACAGGGGGCCCCGTGAACACTGAAGCTTTCTTT. Translated: CASRTGGPVNTEAFF.

The chain links TRBV14 to TRBJ2-2; 7 positions agree with TRBD1. CDR1 and CDR2 (germline): SGHDN, FVKESK. V lost 5 bases to trimming and J lost 0 bases; unmatched junction nucleotides: 6. CDR3 length: 16 residues. The CDR3 reads CASSLLTGSNTGELFF. The DNA of the CDR3 is TGTGCCAGCAGCTTACTGACAGGGTCGAACACCGGGGAGCTGTTTTTT.

This clonotype was recorded many times. CDR3 DNA: TGTGCCAGTAGTATCGACAGGGACAGGGTGGATGGCTACACCTTC. This codes for CASSIDRDRVDGYTF. The rearrangement joins TRBV19 to TRBJ1-2; 9 nucleotides line up with TRBD1. CDR3 length: 15 residues. V was clipped by 3 bases and J by 6 bases; unmatched bases: 8. Germline assignment: CDR1 LNHDA and CDR2 SQIVND (reference sequence).

The sample holds one count of this clonotype. V gene TRBV5-6 combines with J gene TRBJ1-6; maybe TRBD1 (5 bases). CDR3 length: 15 amino acids. CDR1 SGHDT and CDR2 YYEEEE come from the germline V gene. V was cut by 0 bases and J by 9 bases, with 13 bases left in between. CDR3 sequence reads: CASSLADTGGSPLHF. CDR3 nucleotide sequence: TGTGCCAGCAGCTTGGCGGACACGGGGGGTTCACCCCTCCACTTT.

The J gene is TRBJ1-2, the V gene TRBV29-1, with a possible D match to TRBD1 (5 bases). The CDR3 is 16 amino acids. V was pared by 0 bases and J by 7 bases, with 21 bases between. Germline lookup yields CDR1 SQVTM and CDR2 ANQGSEA. CDR3 in DNA: TGCAGCGTTGAAGAGCCGCCCGGGGGAGGGGTGGCTGGCTACACCTTC. Amino acid sequence: CSVEEPPGGGVAGYTF.

The J gene is TRBJ1-1, the V gene TRBV12-3 or TRBV12-4; 8 bases agree with TRBD1. The CDR3 is 15 amino acids. Trimming at V came to 5 bases and at J to 4 bases, leaving 9 bases not matched to a gene. The CDR3 coding sequence is TGTGCCAGCAGTGAAAGACAGGGGAGGGGCACTGAAGCTTTCTTT. It translates to CASSERQGRGTEAFF.

In its sample, this clonotype was seen a few times. V is TRBV29-1 and J is TRBJ1-2; 10 bases are a match to TRBD1. Losses at the gene ends were 1 base for V and 5 bases for J; bases not matched to a gene: 1. Germline loops: CDR1 SQVTM, CDR2 ANQGSEA. The CDR3 contains 13 residues. The DNA for the CDR3 is TGCAGCGTTGAAGGACAGGGGGCTTATGGCTACACCTTC. It specifies CSVEGQGAYGYTF.

This chain links TRBV7-2 with TRBJ1-2, with D possibly matching TRBD1 (5 bases). Germline V gene data show CDR1 as SGHTA and CDR2 as FQGNSA. Trimming cost V 5 bases and J 4 bases, with 17 bases left between them. CDR3 length: 15 amino acids. Here the CDR3 DNA reads TGTGCCAGCAGCCGAGAGGGGACGGATACCTATGGCTACACCTTC. It translates to CASSREGTDTYGYTF.

This clonotype was detected many times. This sequence joins TRBV12-3 or TRBV12-4 and TRBJ2-5; 7 bases match TRBD1. The CDR3 runs to 15 residues. J gave up 7 bases and V 5 bases, and 13 bases lay outside the gene matches. The chain's CDR3 is CASSRQQGPRGTQYF. CDR3 sequence (DNA): TGTGCCAGCAGTCGCCAACAGGGGCCCCGGGGGACCCAGTACTTC.